These 9 T cell receptor beta chains originate from one sample sequenced in a study of T-cell memory formation after mild COVID-19 (dated by TCRdb to 2020 to 2022). The library was made by 5' RACE. TCRdb names Illumina NovaSeq 6000 as the instrument used. The raw public reads went through TCRdb reprocessing: fastp at Q25, MiXCR clone calling, in-frame beta chains kept. Rows matching on CDR3 protein sequence are summarized as one entry with the most common DNA and genes. The sample records about 350,000 distinct CDR3 sequences, roughly 13% of which are singletons. The ten most abundant clones make up about 20% of the sample. Sequencing input: PBMCs or a T cell subset sorted from them (not recorded which). The receptor source for this set is a man aged 18 to 30 who had mild COVID-19 (a few samples of this study predate the infection). The sample titles of this study are shuffled in the database, so cell type and time point are left out; the donor was told from shared clones.

This clonotype has at least ten counts. J is TRBJ2-7 and V is TRBV7-9; D may be TRBD2 (7 bases). The CDR3 has 13 residues. With 5 bases removed from V and 6 bases from J, the gap between germline ends came to 14 bases. Germline CDR1 SEHNR, CDR2 FQNEAQ (reference sequence). The CDR3 protein is CASSHEGGREQYF. CDR3 nucleotides: TGTGCCAGCAGCCACGAGGGGGGGCGCGAGCAGTACTTC.

This clonotype occurred a few times. The chain is built from TRBV6-2 or TRBV6-3 and TRBJ2-2, with D possibly TRBD2 on 6 matching bases. The germline gives CDR1 MNHEY, CDR2 SVGEGT. The V gene lost 4 bases and the J gene lost 5 bases, with 8 bases spanning the gap. The CDR3 contains 13 residues. The CDR3: CASSSRETGELFF. CDR3 coding DNA: TGTGCCAGCAGTTCCCGGGAGACCGGGGAGCTGTTTTTT.

The chain uses TRBV18 and TRBJ1-1, with a tentative D call TRBD1 (6 bases). The length of the CDR3 is 13 residues. With 2 bases removed from V and 5 bases from J, the gap between germline ends came to 9 bases. Germline V lookup: CDR1 KGHSH, CDR2 LQKENI. CDR3 residues: CASSPTGQTEAFF. The CDR3 coding sequence is TGTGCCAGCTCACCAACAGGGCAAACTGAAGCTTTCTTT.

In this sample, this clonotype turned up a few times. The junction departs from the called germline gene at one end, perhaps through a read error. The chain has TRBV7-9 and TRBJ2-7; TRBD1 is a possible D gene (6 bases). In germline, CDR1 is SEHNR, CDR2 FQNEAQ (reference sequence). The CDR3 extends over 13 amino acids. The CDR3 loop reads CASRQETRYQQYF. CDR3 nucleotide sequence: TGTGCCAGTCGACAGGAAACCCGCTACCAGCAGTACTTC.

The rearrangement joins TRBV27 to TRBJ1-1; 8 bases fit TRBD1. CDR1 MNHEY and CDR2 SMNVEV come from the germline V gene (reference sequence). With V trimmed by 2 bases and J by 1 base, 3 bases remained unmatched. The CDR3 consists of 15 residues. In nucleotides, the CDR3 is TGTGCCAGCAGTTTACGTGGGACAGGGAACACTGAAGCTTTCTTT. It encodes CASSLRGTGNTEAFF.

This clonotype came up a few times. The chain is built from TRBV4-2 and TRBJ2-1; 8 bases are a match to TRBD2. CDR1 is LGHNA and CDR2 is YNFKEQ in the germline V gene. The CDR3 consists of 15 residues. V trimming: 0 bases; J trimming: 7 bases; junction bases outside the gene matches: 5. The CDR3 bases are TGTGCCAGCAGCCAAGACCCCAGCGGGGGTAATGAGCAGTTCTTC. As protein: CASSQDPSGGNEQFF.

This clonotype was found a few times. The chain joins TRBV6-6 to TRBJ2-7, with a weak D call TRBD1 (6 bases). The CDR3 extends over 13 amino acids. Trimming stripped 7 bases from V and 3 bases from J, with 13 bases between. Germline V CDR1 and CDR2: MNHNY, SVGAGI (reference sequence). The CDR3 bases are TGTGCCAGCAACCGGGACACAGACTACGAGCAGTACTTC. It translates to CASNRDTDYEQYF.

This clonotype was seen more than once but under ten times. This chain joins TRBV7-2 and TRBJ2-1; D not certain. Trimming cost V 4 bases and J 3 bases, with 7 bases left between them. Germline-derived CDR1 and CDR2 are SGHTA and FQGNSA. The CDR3 covers 13 residues. The CDR3, as DNA: TGTGCCAGCAGCTCGGGCATCTACAATGAGCAGTTCTTC. It encodes CASSSGIYNEQFF.

The chain links TRBV6-5 to TRBJ1-2, with 7 bases aligning to TRBD1. The germline CDR1 and CDR2 sequences are MNHEY and SVGAGI. There are 13 residues in the CDR3. V gave up 7 bases and J gave up 5 bases; unmatched junction bases: 7. In DNA, the CDR3 is TGTGCCAGCACCGGGACAGCGACGTATGGCTACACCTTC. Protein product: CASTGTATYGYTF.